This is a list of T cell receptor beta chains from one sample in a study of T cell changes during pregnancy in multiple sclerosis. The assay was immunoSEQ multiplex PCR, and TCRdb's table has in-frame clones only and misses some. In the table there are some 28,000 clones, around 90% of which are singletons. Material: CD4+ T cells from peripheral blood mononuclear cells, obtained in the first trimester of pregnancy. These receptors were collected from a female donor in good health, enrolled as a control in a pregnancy study. The CDR3 runs from the conserved cysteine through the conserved F or W. A D gene is named only where the DNA matches it firmly. The size field is filled for only some rows; it gives once, few, many or a size class.

j_gene: TRBJ1-1
d_gene: .
abundance: .
v_gene: TRBV11-2
CDR3nt: TGTGCCAGCACCTCTTGGGAGGTGAACACTGAAGCTTTCTTT
CDR3aa: CASTSWEVNTEAFF

j_gene: TRBJ2-2
d_gene: TRBD2
abundance: .
v_gene: TRBV5-1
CDR3nt: TGCGCCAGCAGCTTACTAGCGGCGAACACCGGGGAGCTGTTTTTT
CDR3aa: CASSLLAANTGELFF

j_gene: TRBJ1-2
d_gene: .
abundance: .
v_gene: TRBV18
CDR3nt: TGTGCCAGCTCAGCTCTTATTACCTCAGTGAATGGCTACACCTTC
CDR3aa: CASSALITSVNGYTF

j_gene: TRBJ2-3
d_gene: TRBD1
abundance: .
v_gene: TRBV19
CDR3nt: TGTGCCAGTAGTACCGGACAGGGAGAGCAGTATTTT
CDR3aa: CASSTGQGEQYF

j_gene: TRBJ2-1
d_gene: TRBD2
abundance: .
v_gene: TRBV2
CDR3nt: TGTGCCAGCAGTCGCACTAGCGGGGGGGCCCGGGAGCAGTTCTTC
CDR3aa: CASSRTSGGAREQFF

j_gene: TRBJ2-3
d_gene: .
abundance: .
v_gene: TRBV18
CDR3nt: TGTGCCAGCTCACCCCCGGGGAGTGCGCTCGGCACAGATACGCAGTATTTT
CDR3aa: CASSPPGSALGTDTQYF

j_gene: TRBJ2-7
d_gene: .
abundance: .
v_gene: TRBV4-3
CDR3nt: TGCGCCAGCAGCCAAGAAGGCGACTCCCGGTACGAGCAGTACTTC
CDR3aa: CASSQEGDSRYEQYF

j_gene: TRBJ2-3
d_gene: TRBD2
abundance: .
v_gene: TRBV6-1
CDR3nt: TGTGCCAGCAGTGATCCTAGCGGGGGGGCAACAGCTACGCAGTATTTT
CDR3aa: CASSDPSGGATATQYF

j_gene: TRBJ2-5
d_gene: .
abundance: .
v_gene: TRBV5-1
CDR3nt: TGCGCCAGCAGCTTGGGTTTGGCGGGGATCCAAGAGACCCAGTACTTC
CDR3aa: CASSLGLAGIQETQYF

j_gene: TRBJ2-2
d_gene: .
abundance: .
v_gene: TRBV11-2
CDR3nt: TGTGCCAGCAGCTTACAGGGGGGCACCGGGGAGCTGTTTTTT
CDR3aa: CASSLQGGTGELFF

j_gene: TRBJ2-1
d_gene: .
abundance: .
v_gene: TRBV23-1
CDR3nt: TGCGCCAGCAGGCTAGACTCCAGCTCCTACAATGAGCAGTTCTTC
CDR3aa: CASRLDSSSYNEQFF

j_gene: TRBJ2-5
d_gene: TRBD2
abundance: .
v_gene: TRBV7-2
CDR3nt: TGTGCCAGCAGCTTAGTAAGCGGGAACCTGCGCGAGACCCAGTACTTC
CDR3aa: CASSLVSGNLRETQYF

j_gene: TRBJ1-2
d_gene: .
abundance: .
v_gene: TRBV19
CDR3nt: TGTGCCAGTAGTATAGCACAGGGAATAAAAAACTATGGCTACACCTTC
CDR3aa: CASSIAQGIKNYGYTF

j_gene: TRBJ2-7
d_gene: .
abundance: .
v_gene: TRBV2
CDR3nt: TGTGCCAGCAGTGAGGGGCAGATATACTACGAGCAGTACTTC
CDR3aa: CASSEGQIYYEQYF

j_gene: TRBJ2-1
d_gene: TRBD2
abundance: .
v_gene: TRBV4-1
CDR3nt: TGCGCCAGCAGCCAGACCCGGACTAGCGGGGAAATCAATGAGCAGTTCTTC
CDR3aa: CASSQTRTSGEINEQFF

j_gene: TRBJ2-2
d_gene: .
abundance: .
v_gene: TRBV9
CDR3nt: TGTGCCAGCAGCCCCCGAACCGGGACAACCACCGGGGAGCTGTTTTTT
CDR3aa: CASSPRTGTTTGELFF

j_gene: TRBJ2-3
d_gene: TRBD1
abundance: .
v_gene: TRBV18
CDR3nt: TGTGCCAGCTCCCAAGGACAGGGGATAGTAGATACGCAGTATTTT
CDR3aa: CASSQGQGIVDTQYF

j_gene: TRBJ2-1
d_gene: TRBD2
abundance: .
v_gene: TRBV27
CDR3nt: TGTGCCAGCGGTCGGCGGGAGGGCTCCTACAATGAGCAGTTCTTC
CDR3aa: CASGRREGSYNEQFF

j_gene: TRBJ2-3
d_gene: .
abundance: once
v_gene: TRBV21-1
CDR3nt: TGTGCCGATGGGACACCGGATACGCAGTATTTT
CDR3aa: CADGTPDTQYF

j_gene: TRBJ1-6
d_gene: TRBD1
abundance: .
v_gene: TRBV19
CDR3nt: TGTGCCAGTAGTCTGGGGACAGGGGAAAATTCACCCCTCCACTTT
CDR3aa: CASSLGTGENSPLHF

j_gene: TRBJ1-4
d_gene: TRBD1
abundance: .
v_gene: TRBV15
CDR3nt: TGTGCCACCAGCAGAGTAGACAGGGCGGGTCTAAGGGAAAAACTGTTTTTT
CDR3aa: CATSRVDRAGLREKLFF

j_gene: TRBJ1-5
d_gene: .
abundance: .
v_gene: TRBV28
CDR3nt: TGTGCCAGCAGTGTAAATCAGCCCCAGCATTTT
CDR3aa: CASSVNQPQHF

j_gene: TRBJ2-6
d_gene: TRBD2
abundance: .
v_gene: TRBV5-1
CDR3nt: TGCGCCAGCAGCCCCGTCCCGGGAGGGCCAGTCGGGGCCAACGTCCTGACTTTC
CDR3aa: CASSPVPGGPVGANVLTF

j_gene: TRBJ2-7
d_gene: TRBD1
abundance: .
v_gene: TRBV5-4
CDR3nt: TGTGCCAGCAGCCGGACAGGGAACTCCTACGAGCAGTACTTC
CDR3aa: CASSRTGNSYEQYF

j_gene: TRBJ1-4
d_gene: .
abundance: .
v_gene: TRBV4-1
CDR3nt: TGCGCCAGCAGCCAGCAGGACAGAGAGTATGAAAAACTGTTTTTT
CDR3aa: CASSQQDREYEKLFF

j_gene: TRBJ2-2
d_gene: TRBD2
abundance: .
v_gene: TRBV7-8
CDR3nt: TGTGCCAGCAGCCCAGCGGGGGGCCCAACCTCCGGGGAGCTGTTTTTT
CDR3aa: CASSPAGGPTSGELFF

j_gene: TRBJ2-1
d_gene: .
abundance: .
v_gene: TRBV18
CDR3nt: TGTGCCAGCTCACCCACTTACAATGAGCAGTTCTTC
CDR3aa: CASSPTYNEQFF

j_gene: TRBJ2-5
d_gene: .
abundance: .
v_gene: TRBV7-2
CDR3nt: TGTGCCAGCACCCCAGGGGCAGGGGCGGCGGAGACCCAGTACTTC
CDR3aa: CASTPGAGAAETQYF

j_gene: TRBJ2-1
d_gene: TRBD2
abundance: .
v_gene: TRBV4-3
CDR3nt: TGCGCCAGCAGCCTGGGACTAGCGGGAGGCCATTCCTACAATGAGCAGTTCTTC
CDR3aa: CASSLGLAGGHSYNEQFF

j_gene: TRBJ1-1
d_gene: .
abundance: few
v_gene: TRBV30
CDR3nt: TGTGCCTGGAGTCCTCCGTACTTGAACACTGAAGCTTTCTTT
CDR3aa: CAWSPPYLNTEAFF

j_gene: TRBJ2-2
d_gene: TRBD2
abundance: .
v_gene: TRBV7-3
CDR3nt: TGTGCCAGCAGCCTTTTAAATCCGTCTAGCGGGACCGGGGAGCTGTTTTTT
CDR3aa: CASSLLNPSSGTGELFF

j_gene: TRBJ2-7
d_gene: TRBD2
abundance: .
v_gene: TRBV6-6
CDR3nt: TGTGCCAGCAGTTACTCGGCGGGGGTCTCCTACGAGCAGTACTTC
CDR3aa: CASSYSAGVSYEQYF

j_gene: TRBJ2-1
d_gene: TRBD2
abundance: .
v_gene: TRBV27
CDR3nt: TGTGCCAGCAGCCGTAAGCGGGACTCCTACAATGAGCAGTTCTTC
CDR3aa: CASSRKRDSYNEQFF

j_gene: TRBJ1-1
d_gene: .
abundance: .
v_gene: TRBV19
CDR3nt: TGTGCCAGTAGCAGGTCGATGATATATCCAGGCACTGAAGCTTTCTTT
CDR3aa: CASSRSMIYPGTEAFF

j_gene: TRBJ2-2
d_gene: TRBD2
abundance: .
v_gene: TRBV5-4
CDR3nt: TGTGCCAGCAGTTACGGACTAGCGGGGGGGTCCGGGGAGCTGTTTTTT
CDR3aa: CASSYGLAGGSGELFF

j_gene: TRBJ2-1
d_gene: .
abundance: .
v_gene: TRBV6-1
CDR3nt: TGTGCCAGCAGTGAAGAGAATGGGGGGGCGCCCCAGTTCTTC
CDR3aa: CASSEENGGAPQFF

j_gene: TRBJ2-3
d_gene: TRBD1
abundance: .
v_gene: TRBV10-3
CDR3nt: TGTGCCATCAGCAATCAACAGGGGGCGTTCACAGATACGCAGTATTTT
CDR3aa: CAISNQQGAFTDTQYF

j_gene: TRBJ2-3
d_gene: TRBD2
abundance: .
v_gene: TRBV28
CDR3nt: TGTGCCAGCAGCCTAATAACTAGCGGGCTCGAGATTGATACGCAGTATTTT
CDR3aa: CASSLITSGLEIDTQYF

j_gene: TRBJ2-1
d_gene: .
abundance: once
v_gene: TRBV7-6
CDR3nt: TGTGCCAGCAGCCAACCTATGTTGAGACCGCGGTACAATGAGCAGTTCTTC
CDR3aa: CASSQPMLRPRYNEQFF

j_gene: TRBJ1-5
d_gene: .
abundance: .
v_gene: TRBV30
CDR3nt: TGTGCCTGGAGTGGGGGTGGGAGTCAGCCCCAGCATTTT
CDR3aa: CAWSGGGSQPQHF

j_gene: TRBJ2-7
d_gene: .
abundance: .
v_gene: TRBV19
CDR3nt: TGTGCCAGTAGTATTCGGGGAGTAGAATACGAGCAGTACTTC
CDR3aa: CASSIRGVEYEQYF

j_gene: TRBJ2-7
d_gene: TRBD1
abundance: .
v_gene: TRBV5-6
CDR3nt: TGTGCCAGCAGCCAGGGACAGATAGACGAGCAGTACTTC
CDR3aa: CASSQGQIDEQYF

j_gene: TRBJ1-5
d_gene: TRBD1
abundance: .
v_gene: TRBV28
CDR3nt: TGTGCCAGCAGTTTATACGGACAGGGGGCCCGCAATCAGCCCCAGCATTTT
CDR3aa: CASSLYGQGARNQPQHF

j_gene: TRBJ2-3
d_gene: TRBD2
abundance: .
v_gene: TRBV19
CDR3nt: TGTGCCAGCCTAGCGGAGAGCACAGATACGCAGTATTTT
CDR3aa: CASLAESTDTQYF

j_gene: TRBJ1-1
d_gene: .
abundance: .
v_gene: TRBV7-3
CDR3nt: TGTGCCAGCAGCTTATCCCATCGGGCAGGGGAAACTGAAGCTTTCTTT
CDR3aa: CASSLSHRAGETEAFF

j_gene: TRBJ2-7
d_gene: TRBD2
abundance: .
v_gene: TRBV28
CDR3nt: TGTGCCAGCAGTTTGTCAGCGGGACCACAAGCCTACGAGCAGTACTTC
CDR3aa: CASSLSAGPQAYEQYF

j_gene: TRBJ2-5
d_gene: .
abundance: .
v_gene: TRBV30
CDR3nt: TGTGCCTGGAAGTCTTCGGGGGAGACCCAGTACTTC
CDR3aa: CAWKSSGETQYF

j_gene: TRBJ2-5
d_gene: TRBD1
abundance: once
v_gene: TRBV2
CDR3nt: TGTGCCAGCAGTGAACAGGGGGCAGGAGAGACCCAGTACTTC
CDR3aa: CASSEQGAGETQYF